This T cell receptor beta chain derives from a study of blood T cell repertoires in COVID-19. The CDR3 is 14 residues long. The germline V gene has CDR1 KGHSH and CDR2 LQKENI. V lost 4 bases, J lost 7 bases, and 7 bases stayed unmatched. Original processing methods: By means of reference gene primer amplification, nucleated cell counts were estimated. Assay: immunoSEQ multiplex PCR; the TCRdb copy retains only in-frame clones and omits some. That table supplies the V and J calls and clone size; D and trimming were determined from the DNA. The table records around 250,000 clones, about 88% of them present only once.

The chain uses TRBV18 and TRBJ2-7, with TRBD1 matching over 10 bases. The sequenced sample was peripheral blood. The sequence came from a woman aged 40 to 50 who had recovered from COVID-19. CDR3 region: CASSQGTGVGEQYV. DNA of the CDR3: TGTGCCAGCTCACAGGGGACAGGGGTTGGGGAGCAGTACGTC.